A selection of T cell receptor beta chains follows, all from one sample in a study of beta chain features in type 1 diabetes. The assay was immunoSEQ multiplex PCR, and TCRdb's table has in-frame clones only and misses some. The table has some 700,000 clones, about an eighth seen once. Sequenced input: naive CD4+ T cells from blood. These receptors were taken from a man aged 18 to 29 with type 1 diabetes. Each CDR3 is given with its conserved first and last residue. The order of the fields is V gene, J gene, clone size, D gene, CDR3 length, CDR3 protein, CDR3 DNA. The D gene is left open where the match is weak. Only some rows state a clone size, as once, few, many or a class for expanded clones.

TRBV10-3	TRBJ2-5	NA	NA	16	CAISQTGTSSQETQYF	TGTGCCATCAGCCAAACAGGGACGTCATCTCAAGAGACCCAGTACTTC
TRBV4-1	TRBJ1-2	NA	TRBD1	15	CASSQGGRGFYGYTF	TGCGCCAGCAGCCAAGGTGGCAGGGGGTTCTATGGCTACACCTTC
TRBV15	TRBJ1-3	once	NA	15	CATSIAWGSGNTIYF	TGTGCCACCAGCATAGCCTGGGGCTCTGGAAACACCATATATTTT
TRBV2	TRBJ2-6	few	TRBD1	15	CASNPDRFGANVLTF	TGTGCCAGCAATCCGGACAGGTTTGGGGCCAACGTCCTGACTTTC
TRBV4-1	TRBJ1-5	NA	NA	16	CASSPGGLGGNQPQHF	TGCGCCAGCAGCCCTGGAGGGTTGGGGGGCAATCAGCCCCAGCATTTT
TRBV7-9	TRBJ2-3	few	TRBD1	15	CASSWGQGNTDTQYF	TGTGCCAGCAGCTGGGGACAGGGGAACACAGATACGCAGTATTTT
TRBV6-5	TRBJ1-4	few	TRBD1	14	CASSSGQGGEKLFF	TGTGCCAGCAGTTCTGGACAGGGTGGCGAAAAACTGTTTTTT
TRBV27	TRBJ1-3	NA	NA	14	CASSLPRSGNTIYF	TGTGCCAGCAGTTTACCCCGCTCTGGAAACACCATATATTTT
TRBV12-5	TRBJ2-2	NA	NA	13	CASRPQNTGELFF	TGTGCTAGTAGGCCTCAGAACACCGGGGAGCTGTTTTTT
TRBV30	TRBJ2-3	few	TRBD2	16	CASTQSSGGATDTQYF	TGTGCCTCGACCCAGTCTAGCGGGGGGGCAACAGATACGCAGTATTTT
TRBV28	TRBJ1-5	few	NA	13	CASRRDTQQPQHF	TGTGCCAGCAGGAGGGACACACAGCAGCCCCAGCATTTT
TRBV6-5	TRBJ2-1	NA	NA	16	CASSYSGPGAINEQFF	TGTGCCAGCAGTTACTCGGGACCTGGGGCCATTAATGAGCAGTTCTTC
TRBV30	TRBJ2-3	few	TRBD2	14	CASSGTSGISTQYF	TGTGCCTCCTCCGGGACTAGCGGGATAAGTACCCAGTATTTT
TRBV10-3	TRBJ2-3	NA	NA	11	CAISQADTQYF	TGTGCCATCAGCCAGGCAGATACGCAGTATTTT
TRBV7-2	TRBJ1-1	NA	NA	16	CASSLVGGMMNTEAFF	TGTGCCAGCAGCTTAGTTGGCGGTATGATGAACACTGAAGCTTTCTTT
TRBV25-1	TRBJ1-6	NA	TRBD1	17	CASSESRRAGGNSPLHF	TGTGCCAGCAGTGAATCAAGGAGGGCAGGGGGAAATTCACCCCTCCACTTT
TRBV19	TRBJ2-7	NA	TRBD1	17	CASSILGPTGANYEQYF	TGTGCCAGTAGTATTCTTGGACCGACAGGGGCTAACTACGAGCAGTACTTC
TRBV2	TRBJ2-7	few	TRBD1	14	CASRGGQGKNEQYF	TGTGCCAGCAGGGGAGGACAGGGCAAGAACGAGCAGTACTTC
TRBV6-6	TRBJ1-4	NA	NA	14	CASSYEQENEKLFF	TGTGCCAGCAGTTATGAACAGGAAAACGAAAAACTGTTTTTT
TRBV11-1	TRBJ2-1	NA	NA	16	CASSPRGGSSYNEQFF	TGTGCCAGCAGCCCCAGGGGGGGGAGCTCCTACAATGAGCAGTTCTTC
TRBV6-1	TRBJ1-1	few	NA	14	CASSDGTVNTEAFF	TGTGCCAGCAGTGACGGGACGGTGAACACTGAAGCTTTCTTT
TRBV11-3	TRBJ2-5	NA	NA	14	CASSLRSGAETQYF	TGTGCCAGCAGCTTAAGATCGGGGGCAGAGACCCAGTACTTC
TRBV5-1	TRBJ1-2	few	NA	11	CASSEAGGYTF	TGCGCCAGCAGCGAGGCTGGTGGCTACACCTTC
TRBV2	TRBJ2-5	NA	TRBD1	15	CASSGDRGLQETQYF	TGTGCCAGCAGTGGGGACAGGGGGCTTCAAGAGACCCAGTACTTC
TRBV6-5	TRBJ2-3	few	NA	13	CASSTSSTDTQYF	TGTGCCAGCAGTACTTCTAGCACAGATACGCAGTATTTT
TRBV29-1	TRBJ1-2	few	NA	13	CSAGVGDGYGYTF	TGCAGCGCTGGGGTGGGGGACGGCTATGGCTACACCTTC
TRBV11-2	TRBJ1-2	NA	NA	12	CASSPTVGTYTF	TGTGCCAGCAGCCCTACGGTTGGGACATACACCTTC
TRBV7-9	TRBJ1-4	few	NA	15	CASSPSWAVNEKLFF	TGTGCCAGCAGCCCCAGCTGGGCAGTTAATGAAAAACTGTTTTTT
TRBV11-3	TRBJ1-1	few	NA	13	CASSPWGGTEAFF	TGTGCCAGCAGCCCTTGGGGAGGCACTGAAGCTTTCTTT
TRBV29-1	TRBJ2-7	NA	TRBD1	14	CSVLGTGGSYEQYF	TGCAGCGTGCTGGGGACAGGGGGGTCCTACGAGCAGTACTTC
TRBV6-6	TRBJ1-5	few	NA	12	CASGRANQPQHF	TGTGCCAGTGGACGGGCCAATCAGCCCCAGCATTTT
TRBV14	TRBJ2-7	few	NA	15	CASSQDSGNRFEQYF	TGTGCCAGCAGCCAAGATTCCGGGAATAGATTCGAGCAGTACTTC
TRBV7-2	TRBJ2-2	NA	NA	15	CASSFASINTGELFF	TGTGCCAGCAGCTTCGCTTCCATTAACACCGGGGAGCTGTTTTTT
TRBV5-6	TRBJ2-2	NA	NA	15	CASSLVGPNTGELFF	TGTGCCAGCAGCTTAGTGGGTCCGAACACCGGGGAGCTGTTTTTT
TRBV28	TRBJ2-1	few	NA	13	CASWGPTYNEQFF	TGTGCCAGCTGGGGGCCCACCTACAATGAGCAGTTCTTC
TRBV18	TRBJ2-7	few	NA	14	CASSEAGTFYEQYF	TGTGCCAGCTCAGAAGCCGGGACATTCTACGAGCAGTACTTC
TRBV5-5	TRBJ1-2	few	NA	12	CASSKDNYGYTF	TGTGCCAGCAGCAAGGATAACTATGGCTACACCTTC
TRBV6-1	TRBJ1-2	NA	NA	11	CASSEASGYTF	TGTGCCAGCAGTGAAGCGTCGGGCTACACCTTC
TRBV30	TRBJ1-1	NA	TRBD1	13	CAWRRGPNTEAFF	TGTGCCTGGAGAAGGGGGCCGAACACTGAAGCTTTCTTT
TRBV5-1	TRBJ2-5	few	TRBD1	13	CASSLEGAETQYF	TGCGCCAGCAGCTTGGAGGGGGCGGAGACCCAGTACTTC
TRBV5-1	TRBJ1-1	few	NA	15	CASSSSTGAATEAFF	TGCGCCAGCAGCTCCTCCACGGGGGCGGCCACTGAAGCTTTCTTT